A single sample gave rise to the 30 T cell receptor beta chains below, sequenced in a study of cytomegalovirus exposure and HLA in healthy donors (TCRdb year 2017). Library construction relied on the immunoSEQ multiplex PCR assay. A mixture of 60 forward primers for TCR Vbeta segments and 13 reverse primers for TCR Jbeta segments was used in the multiplex PCR. TCRdb holds this immuneACCESS table with in-frame rearrangements only. Some clones are missing; in checked studies, unresolved V genes explain under half, and the rest has no known cause. Counted in this sample were about 150,000 clones; around two thirds of them appeared once. The biggest ten clones account for under 2.5% of the sample. The sequenced material came from PBMCs. Receptors were obtained from a woman aged 60-75 years in good health and CMV-seropositive.

This clone was seen a single time. The chain joins TRBV7-3 to TRBJ2-3, with 9 bases that match TRBD2. Germline lookup yields CDR1 SGHTA and CDR2 FQGTGA. The CDR3 has 15 residues. V dropped 2 bases and J dropped 2; count of bases not matched to a gene: 2. The CDR3 region is CASSLAGGVTDTQYF. As DNA, the CDR3 is TGTGCCAGCAGCTTAGCGGGAGGGGTCACAGATACGCAGTATTTT.

This chain links TRBV6-1 with TRBJ1-5; 10 bases map to TRBD1. The germline V gene has CDR1 MNHNS and CDR2 SASEGT. This CDR3 spans 14 amino acids. V was clipped by 4 bases and J by 6 bases; unmatched bases: 3. CDR3 coding DNA: TGTGCCAGCAGTGGAGGACAGGGGGGTCAGCCCCAGCATTTT. It is translated as CASSGGQGGQPQHF.

The rearrangement links TRBV2 to TRBJ1-2, with 9 nucleotides matching TRBD1. This CDR3 region has 11 residues. The trim removed 4 bases at V and 12 bases at J, leaving 3 bases unmatched. In germline, CDR1 is SNHLY, CDR2 FYNNEI. The CDR3 nucleotides read TGTGCCAGCAGTGCTTGGGACAGGGACACCTTC. This encodes CASSAWDRDTF.

The table lists this clone with a few counts. The genes are TRBV5-6 and TRBJ1-1, with D maybe TRBD1 (6 bases). This CDR3 contains 15 residues. Germline V gives CDR1 SGHDT, CDR2 YYEEEE. The germline V and J ends were trimmed by 1 base and 5 bases, with 15 bases remaining between them. CDR3 coding DNA: TGTGCCAGCAGCTTGTTTGGGACATCCGAGACTGAAGCTTTCTTT. Protein: CASSLFGTSETEAFF. Supplemented by reference TRBV5-6 and TRBJ1-1, the full variable domain reads DAGVTQSPTHLIKTRGQQVTLRCSPKSGHDTVSWYQQALGQGPQFIFQYYEEEERQRGNFPDRFSGHQFPNYSSELNVNALLLGDSALYLCASSLFGTSETEAFFGQGTRLTVV.

This rearrangement joins TRBV5-1 to TRBJ1-5; D ambiguous. CDR3 length equals 13 residues. The V and J ends lost 2 bases and 4 bases respectively, with 7 bases between them. Looked up from germline, CDR1 is SGHRS and CDR2 is YFSETQ. The CDR3 nucleotides are TGCGCCAGCAGCTTCGGAGGGAATCAGCCCCAGCATTTT. Amino acids: CASSFGGNQPQHF.

This clone has a single count. The chain couples TRBV7-3 to TRBJ2-2; 9 bases agree with TRBD1. Germline V gene data show CDR1 as SGHTA and CDR2 as FQGTGA. CDR3 length: 15 residues. Trimming at V came to 6 bases and at J to 4 bases, leaving 6 bases not matched to a gene. In DNA form, the CDR3 reads TGTGCCAGCAGTCCAACAGGGGGCCCCACCGGGGAGCTGTTTTTT. Protein: CASSPTGGPTGELFF.

The chain employs TRBV28 and TRBJ2-1, with 14 bases that match TRBD2. CDR3 size: 16 residues. The V gene end was trimmed by 2 bases and the J gene end by 9 bases; junction bases not matched to a gene: 6. The germline CDR1 and CDR2 sequences are MDHEN and SYDVKM. In DNA, the CDR3 is TGTGCCAGCAGTTTAAACGGACTAGCGGGAGGCGGTGAGCAGTTCTTC. Residues: CASSLNGLAGGGEQFF.

This chain connects TRBV5-4 to TRBJ2-7; no firm D call. V lost 3 bases to trimming and J lost 2 bases, with 15 bases between them. The germline CDR1 and CDR2 sequences are SGHNT and YYREEE (reference sequence). The CDR3 sequence is 15 residues long. CDR3 sequence reads: CASSSPSDGAYEQYF. The CDR3 DNA follows: TGTGCCAGCAGCTCCCCGAGCGACGGTGCCTACGAGCAGTACTTC.

This clone was counted once. The J gene is TRBJ1-5, the V gene TRBV5-1; D unresolved. Germline V gene data show CDR1 as SGHRS and CDR2 as YFSETQ. V lost 0 bases, J lost 5 bases, and 6 bases lay in between. CDR3 size: 13 residues. CDR3 DNA sequence: TGCGCCAGCAGCTTGGGGAGCGATCAGCCCCAGCATTTT. This translates into CASSLGSDQPQHF.

The V call is TRBV2, the J call TRBJ2-7; perhaps TRBD1 as D (6 bases). The CDR3 has 13 amino acids. Germline lookup yields CDR1 SNHLY and CDR2 FYNNEI. Trimming shortened V by 6 bases and J by 12 bases, and 21 bases separated the two germline ends. CDR3 sequence: CASRGAPNLLLYF. The DNA for the CDR3 is TGTGCCAGCAGGGGGGCCCCCAACTTGCTCCTGTACTTC.

The CDR3 bases are TGTGCCAGTAGTATCTTTGGGGGGGCAGGCTACACCTTC. Translation: CASSIFGGAGYTF. This chain uses TRBV19 with TRBJ1-2, with D possibly TRBD1 on 6 matching bases. The length of the CDR3 is 13 residues. V was clipped by 3 bases and J by 8 bases, with 13 bases between them. Germline loops: CDR1 LNHDA, CDR2 SQIVND (reference sequence).

The chain links TRBV15 to TRBJ1-4; 9 bases align to TRBD1. The CDR3 is made up of 18 amino acids. Per germline, CDR1 LNHNV and CDR2 YYDKDF (reference sequence). V lost 6 bases and J lost 2; bases outside the gene matches: 13. The CDR3 nucleotides are TGTGCCACCAGACGCGGACAGGGGCCCTTAGGCACTAATGAAAAACTGTTTTTT. The encoded protein is CATRRGQGPLGTNEKLFF.

J is TRBJ1-5 and V is TRBV28, with 9 bases aligning to TRBD1. This CDR3 region has 16 residues. With V trimmed by 6 bases and J by 3 bases, 9 bases remained unmatched. From germline, CDR1 is MDHEN and CDR2 SYDVKM. The CDR3: CASRSGQGVLNQPQHF. The CDR3 bases are TGTGCCAGCAGGTCGGGACAGGGCGTCCTCAATCAGCCCCAGCATTTT.

This clone appeared a few times. The chain is built from TRBV5-1 and TRBJ1-4; 10 nucleotides agree with TRBD1. This CDR3 comprises 15 residues. The trim removed 3 bases at V and 7 bases at J, leaving 6 bases unmatched. Germline values: CDR1 SGHRS, CDR2 YFSETQ. The CDR3 protein is CASSSTGGASEKLFF. DNA of the CDR3: TGCGCCAGCAGCTCGACAGGGGGCGCGTCTGAAAAACTGTTTTTT.

This clone was picked up one time. This chain links TRBV2 with TRBJ1-5; D is unresolved. The CDR3 extends over 13 amino acids. CDR1 and CDR2 (germline): SNHLY, FYNNEI. The V end was cut by 4 bases, the J end by 6 bases, with 10 bases between. The CDR3 DNA is TGTGCCAGCAGTGTTGGAGGTAGTCAGCCCCAGCATTTT. Its translation: CASSVGGSQPQHF.

This clone was counted once. V usage is TRBV29-1 and J usage is TRBJ1-1; maybe TRBD1 (6 bases). Trimming left V 7 bases short and J 0 bases short, with 15 bases between. There are 14 residues in the CDR3. Germline CDR1 is SQVTM and CDR2 is ANQGSEA. The CDR3 DNA sequence: TGCAGCGCGGGCCGGGACAACATGAACACTGAAGCTTTCTTT. Its translation is CSAGRDNMNTEAFF.

This clone was observed once. This chain uses TRBV6-1 with TRBJ2-3; 8 positions agree with TRBD2. The CDR3 is 14 residues long. With 5 bases clipped from V and 0 bases from J, the junction kept 1 base outside the gene matches. Germline V CDR1 and CDR2: MNHNS, SASEGT. DNA of the CDR3: TGTGCCAGCAGTTTAGCGGGGAGCACAGATACGCAGTATTTT. Its protein product is CASSLAGSTDTQYF.

The CDR3 sequence: CSVAQVPRGYGYTF. The CDR3 DNA reads as TGCAGCGTAGCCCAGGTCCCCCGGGGGTATGGCTACACCTTC. The gene calls are TRBV29-1 and TRBJ1-2; possible D gene TRBD1, 5 bases. V shed 6 bases and J shed 5 bases, with 19 bases lying between them. Germline V gene data show CDR1 as SQVTM and CDR2 as ANQGSEA. The CDR3 covers 14 residues.

The chain combines TRBV5-5 with TRBJ2-7; possibly TRBD2 for D (6 bases). Germline lookup yields CDR1 SGHKS and CDR2 YYEKEE (reference sequence). The CDR3 is made up of 12 amino acids. V lost 4 bases to trimming and J lost 3 bases, with 8 bases between them. The CDR3 is CASSIGSYEQYF. The CDR3 bases are TGTGCCAGCAGCATCGGGAGCTACGAGCAGTACTTC.

The CDR3 is CASSQDSAANEQFF. CDR3 DNA sequence: TGTGCCAGCAGCCAAGATAGCGCGGCCAATGAGCAGTTCTTC. The chain employs TRBV4-2 and TRBJ2-1; tentatively, D is TRBD2 (5 bases). V lost 0 bases and J lost 6, with 9 bases in between. This CDR3 region has 14 residues. In germline, CDR1 is LGHNA, CDR2 YNFKEQ.

This chain connects TRBV15 to TRBJ1-5; D might be TRBD1 (5 bases). The length of the CDR3 is 15 residues. Germline values: CDR1 LNHNV, CDR2 YYDKDF (reference sequence). Trimming took 1 base from V and 11 from J, leaving 18 bases between them. The CDR3 DNA reads as TGTGCCACCAGCAGAGCGCCGGGACTCCCCGGAGCCCAGCATTTT. Translating it yields CATSRAPGLPGAQHF.

This chain uses TRBV10-1 with TRBJ2-3, with 9 bases matching TRBD1. In germline, CDR1 is WNHNN, CDR2 SYGVQD (reference sequence). The CDR3 length is 16 residues. Germline trimming cut 2 bases from V and 2 bases from J; bases unmatched to any gene: 5. The CDR3 reads CASSEGTGTSTDTQYF. CDR3 coding DNA: TGCGCCAGCAGTGAGGGGACAGGGACATCCACAGATACGCAGTATTTT.

V is TRBV9 and J is TRBJ1-3; D gene unclear. This CDR3 has 14 residues. From germline, CDR1 is SGDLS and CDR2 YYNGEE. V dropped 0 bases and J dropped 10 bases, with 14 bases sitting between them. This CDR3 reads CASSVVGESSTIYF. In DNA form, the CDR3 reads TGTGCCAGCAGCGTAGTCGGAGAAAGTAGTACCATATATTTT.

The chain employs TRBV7-9 and TRBJ1-1; 7 bases match TRBD1. The CDR3 is 15 amino acids. Germline loops: CDR1 SEHNR, CDR2 FQNEAQ (reference sequence). V trimming: 3 bases; J trimming: 0 bases; junction bases outside the gene matches: 4. Written as DNA, the CDR3 is TGTGCCAGCAGCTTGAGGGACAGTCTGAACACTGAAGCTTTCTTT. Translation gives CASSLRDSLNTEAFF.

The chain combines TRBV5-1 with TRBJ1-2; D is uncertain. There are 12 residues in the CDR3. Trimming left V 0 bases short and J 6 bases short, with 6 bases between. Per the germline V gene, CDR1 is SGHRS and CDR2 is YFSETQ. The CDR3 nucleotides read TGCGCCAGCAGCTTGGGCGGGAATGGCTACACCTTC. It encodes CASSLGGNGYTF.

This clone has a handful of counts. The gene calls are TRBV27 and TRBJ1-1; D is ambiguous. The CDR3 contains 13 residues. From germline, CDR1 is MNHEY and CDR2 SMNVEV (reference sequence). Trimming pared 6 bases from V and 7 bases from J, leaving 15 bases between. The CDR3 DNA is TGTGCCAGCAGAAGGACGGGCGGGCATGAAGCTTTCTTT. Amino acid sequence: CASRRTGGHEAFF.

This clone was observed a few times. V is TRBV4-1 and J is TRBJ2-7; D might be TRBD1 (6 bases). Germline CDR1 is MGHRA and CDR2 is YSYEKL. V was trimmed by 3 bases and J by 6 bases, leaving 18 bases between them. The length of the CDR3 is 15 residues. This chain's CDR3 is CASSQDPTGYGEQYF. Written as DNA, the CDR3 is TGCGCCAGCAGCCAGGATCCGACAGGTTATGGCGAGCAGTACTTC.

The CDR3 coding sequence is TGTGCCAGCAGTGAAGTGGTAGCGGGAGGAAGCACAGATACGCAGTATTTT. This codes for CASSEVVAGGSTDTQYF. This chain links TRBV6-1 with TRBJ2-3; 10 nucleotides match TRBD2. The CDR3 contains 17 residues. V shed 1 base, J shed 0 bases, and the junction held 4 bases outside the gene matches. From germline, CDR1 is MNHNS and CDR2 SASEGT.

This rearrangement joins TRBV27 to TRBJ1-5, with D perhaps TRBD1 (5 bases). The V gene's germline CDR1 is MNHEY and CDR2 SMNVEV (reference sequence). The CDR3 is made up of 13 amino acids. With 2 bases removed from V and 4 bases from J, the gap between germline ends came to 6 bases. The CDR3 region is CASSLQGNQPQHF. CDR3 sequence (DNA): TGTGCCAGCAGTTTACAGGGTAATCAGCCCCAGCATTTT.

This clone has more than one count but fewer than ten. V usage is TRBV25-1 and J usage is TRBJ1-4; TRBD1 matches at 8 bases. The V gene end was trimmed by 5 bases and the J gene end by 7 bases; junction bases not matched to a gene: 6. The CDR3 runs 14 residues. CDR1 MGHDK and CDR2 SYGVNS come from the germline V gene. The CDR3 reads CASSRTGLTEKLFF. The CDR3 bases are TGTGCCAGCAGTCGGACAGGGCTCACTGAAAAACTGTTTTTT.